The clone carrying this T cell receptor beta chain was recorded many times. This entry is derived from a study of regulatory T cells in long-lasting Graves disease. At the level of the study: Graves' patients (newly diagnosed) had been on antithyroid drugs under 3 months.

This CDR3 has 16 amino acids. In germline, CDR1 is SGHAT, CDR2 FQNNGV. J was trimmed by 6 bases and V by 6 bases; bases with no gene match: 13. The time point here: newly diagnosed GD, antithyroid drugs for less than 3 months. The authors made the TCR library using RNA they extracted from PBMCs. Staff took approximately 8.7 milliliters of peripheral blood and put it into EDTA tubes. TCR beta libraries were built with iRepertoire HTBI primers and Arm-PCR of CDR3 regions. TCRdb passed the multiplex PCR reads through MiXCR, listing each CDR3 protein once. This sample has fewer than 550,000 distinct CDR3 sequences, with 15% to 20% found just once. These data were also filed under a second study, of T cells in Graves' hyperthyroidism and ophthalmopathy. As that study records: Blood samples included most of the expanded thyroid clonotypes exceeding 0.001. Ophthalmopathy and stable hyperthyroidism were told apart by a 13 V-J model.

This receptor was taken from a woman aged 40-65 years with Graves disease. This sample comprised peripheral blood mononuclear cells (PBMCs), obtained at new diagnosis, from a patient treated with antithyroid drugs. The chain joins TRBV11-2 to TRBJ2-2, with 7 bases matching TRBD1. The CDR3 protein is CASRRTTGEKAGELFF. CDR3 DNA: TGTGCCAGCAGACGCACTACAGGGGAAAAGGCCGGGGAGCTGTTTTTT.